What follows is one TCR beta chain and its context. What it recognizes is unknown. The data derive from a study of T cells in Graves' hyperthyroidism and ophthalmopathy. Study outcomes and limitations: Ophthalmopathy stood apart from stable hyperthyroidism in a 13 V-J model.

Amplification targeted TCR beta CDR3 regions from RNA transcripts. The TCR CDR3 first-round RT-PCR relied on the HTBI primer set. Each CDR3 protein is one row after TCRdb ran MiXCR on the multiplex PCR reads. The profile shows around 600,000 distinct CDR3 sequences, about 15% of them singletons. When ophthalmopathy did not progress within 18 months, Graves' hyperthyroidism was considered stable. Newly diagnosed hyperthyroidism patients aged 18 to 65 years had disease lasting under 2 months. Clinical symptoms, serum thyroxine, TRAb, thyroid ultrasound and orbital computed tomography informed diagnoses. Trimming took 1 base from V and 4 from J, leaving 13 bases between them. CDR1 SEHNR and CDR2 FQNEAQ come from the germline V gene (reference sequence). The CDR3 sequence is 15 residues long.

The chain couples TRBV7-9 to TRBJ2-5, with D perhaps matching TRBD2 (6 bases). Sequenced: blood. This receptor was obtained from a woman between 25 and 40 years old with Graves' hyperthyroidism. The CDR3 DNA sequence: TGTGCCAGCAGCTTAGGGCGGGAACTGGGAGAGACCCAGTACTTC. Translation gives CASSLGRELGETQYF.